A single sample is the source of the 8 T cell receptor beta chains below, sequenced in a study of monozygotic twins with inflammatory bowel disease. No DNA is given; TCRdb re-called the 5' RACE reads and lists each CDR3 protein once. The sample data list approximately 200,000 distinct CDR3 sequences. The sample taken for sequencing was blood. The receptors stem from a human donor with ulcerative colitis or Crohn's disease, or a healthy co-twin of an affected twin (not recorded which).

The gene calls are TRBV6-1 and TRBJ1-1; the D call from TCRdb, TRBD1, cannot be confirmed without DNA. Per germline, CDR1 MNHNS and CDR2 SASEGT. The CDR3 covers 14 residues. CDR3 sequence: CASSERQGFTEAFF.

This chain joins TRBV12-3 or TRBV12-4 and TRBJ1-5; TCRdb's D gene call, TRBD1, goes unchecked for lack of DNA. The CDR3 totals 16 residues. This CDR3 is CASSFGAGGYNQPQHF.

The gene calls are TRBV5-1 and TRBJ2-1; TCRdb names TRBD1, which stays unverified in the absence of DNA. Germline values: CDR1 SGHRS, CDR2 YFSETQ. The CDR3 spans 12 residues. The CDR3 sequence is CASSLGGDEQFF.

The rearrangement links TRBV3-1 to TRBJ2-7. Germline assignment: CDR1 LGHDT and CDR2 YNNKEL (reference sequence). This CDR3 comprises 13 residues. CDR3 loop: CASSYTVNAEQYF.

V usage is TRBV7-9 and J usage is TRBJ2-1. Germline loops: CDR1 SEHNR, CDR2 FQNEAQ (reference sequence). CDR3 length: 15 residues. The CDR3 is CASSLVSRAFNEQFF.

This chain links TRBV9 with TRBJ2-3; without DNA, the TCRdb call of TRBD2 cannot be checked. CDR1 is SGDLS and CDR2 is YYNGEE in the germline V gene. The CDR3 loop spans 15 amino acids. CDR3 in amino acids: CASSFPTGGTDTQYF.

The chain couples TRBV4-1 to TRBJ1-5; the D gene TCRdb calls, TRBD1, cannot be checked with no DNA. Germline-derived CDR1 and CDR2 are MGHRA and YSYEKL. The CDR3 sequence is 16 residues long. This CDR3 reads CASSQNTRRPNQPQHF.

The rearrangement uses TRBV5-1 and TRBJ1-6; TCRdb's D call, TRBD1, is unchecked because there is no DNA. Germline-derived CDR1 and CDR2 are SGHRS and YFSETQ. CDR3 size: 15 residues. CDR3 sequence: CASSPSAGANSPLHF.